The sequence of this T cell receptor (beta chain) was determined in a study of early T cells in non-severe SARS-CoV-2 infection. At the level of the study: The chains were unpaired, and the sequenced material was bulk RNA from unsorted whole blood.

Points from the study as a whole: Matching against VDJdb likely underestimated virus-specific expansions, favoring anti-spike CD8.

This clonotype was picked up many times. Antigen: not known. Trimming pared 3 bases from V and 2 bases from J, leaving 16 bases between. The CDR3 consists of 16 residues. Germline V lookup: CDR1 MGHDK, CDR2 SYGVNS. Tagging with unique molecular identifiers was applied to individual cDNA molecules. MiXCR, run by TCRdb on the 5' RACE reads, gives a single entry per CDR3 protein. The sample yields roughly 30,000 distinct CDR3 sequences, roughly 4.5% seen once. The chain combines TRBV25-1 with TRBJ2-5; D uncertain. Sequenced material: whole blood. The origin of this receptor is an adult who was a healthcare worker with PCR-confirmed SARS-CoV-2 infection or an uninfected control (not recorded which). Written as DNA, the CDR3 is TGTGCCAGCAGTGATCACTCCCTCAGCCTACAAGAGACCCAGTACTTC. The encoded protein is CASSDHSLSLQETQYF.